This TCR beta chain was documented in a study of blood T cell repertoires in COVID-19. Study-wide context: Sample material is recorded as cDNA or gDNA derived from T cells, B-cell-depleted T cells, or PBMCs.

Authors' methods: Scientists estimated how many nucleated cells there were by amplifying reference gene primers. Clones were read by immunoSEQ multiplex PCR, and TCRdb kept only the in-frame ones, dropping some. The DNA gave D and trimming, while V, J and clone size come from that table. The sample lists 490,000 or so clones; roughly nine tenths were seen once. V was clipped by 6 bases and J by 1 base, with 12 bases between them. CDR3 length: 14 residues. From germline, CDR1 is LNHDA and CDR2 SQIVND (reference sequence). Enrollees, about 18 to 90 years old, lived in roughly 24 US areas. Cohorts were based on clinical histories the participants reported.

This clonotype was obtained from a woman between 55 and 75 years old who had recovered from COVID-19. Sequencing was done on a sample of PBMCs or T cells enriched from blood (not recorded which). This chain uses TRBV19 with TRBJ2-5; no definite D call. CDR3 residues: CASSRVLGQETQYF. DNA for the CDR3: TGTGCCAGTAGCCGGGTTCTCGGCCAAGAGACCCAGTACTTC. The whole variable domain, remainder taken from reference TRBV19 and TRBJ2-5, is DGGITQSPKYLFRKEGQNVTLSCEQNLNHDAMYWYRQDPGQGLRLIYYSQIVNDFQKGDIAEGYSVSREKKESFPLTVTSAQKNPTAFYLCASSRVLGQETQYFGPGTRLLVL.